Given below is one T cell receptor beta chain in context. Its cognate antigen is unknown. The data were taken from a study of T cell responses to AZD1222 COVID-19 vaccine. The data were produced by immunoSEQ multiplex PCR, yet TCRdb's version contains in-frame clones alone and is incomplete. Of some 84,000 clones listed, roughly nine tenths are singletons. Study results and caveats: Spike-specific TCR breadth and depth rose after two AZD1222 doses. Only a handful of individuals given AZD1222 were seropositive at baseline. Per reports, nearly half of all spike-specific TCRs target regions that are unmutated in variants. Among the donors, most were white British and more were female, and clonal diversity was possibly underestimated.

The input for sequencing was peripheral blood, taken 28 days after the second AZD1222 dose. This TCR came from an adult who received the AZD1222 COVID-19 vaccine.

CDR3 amino acids: CASSYSRVGYEQYF. The CDR3 region has the DNA TGTGCCAGCAGTTACTCGAGGGTTGGGTACGAGCAGTACTTC. The V call is TRBV6-2 or TRBV6-3, the J call TRBJ2-7; TRBD2 might be the D (5 bases). Between the trimmed V and J ends, which lost 0 bases and 4 bases, there was a span of 10 bases. There are 14 residues in the CDR3. Germline V gene lookup returns CDR1 MNHEY and CDR2 SVGEGT.